This T cell receptor beta chain came from a study of cytomegalovirus exposure and HLA in healthy donors. On the study more broadly: Sequencing of some 200 million T cells in an earlier analysis found around 110 million unique TCR beta sequences. Findings and limits, study-wide: Confirmation in vitro established that three CMV-associated chains were specific for CMV antigens.

Trimming stripped 7 bases from V and 1 base from J, with 7 bases between. Germline CDR1 and CDR2: LNHDA and SQIVND (reference sequence). The CDR3 has 12 residues. The PCR employed 60 Vbeta primers together with 13 Jbeta primers. How the authors handled the data: Later reanalysis found about 80 million unique TCR beta chains, around 11 million of them shared. Profiled with immunoSEQ multiplex PCR; TCRdb holds only in-frame clones, not every one. The D gene and trimming were derived from the DNA, and the V and J assignments and clone size from that table. Of 60,000 to 75,000 clones in the sample, roughly 74% were seen once. Comment on this clone: Its antigen is as yet unknown.

The genes are TRBV19 and TRBJ1-1; D is ambiguous. This clonotype was obtained from a woman in her thirties in good health and CMV-seropositive. The sequencing sample was made of PBMCs. Written as DNA, the CDR3 is TGTGCCAGTATGCGGGGGAACACTGAAGCTTTCTTT. Translated, it gives CASMRGNTEAFF. Based on the CDR3 plus reference TRBV19 and TRBJ1-1, the full variable domain is DGGITQSPKYLFRKEGQNVTLSCEQNLNHDAMYWYRQDPGQGLRLIYYSQIVNDFQKGDIAEGYSVSREKKESFPLTVTSAQKNPTAFYLCASMRGNTEAFFGQGTRLTVV.